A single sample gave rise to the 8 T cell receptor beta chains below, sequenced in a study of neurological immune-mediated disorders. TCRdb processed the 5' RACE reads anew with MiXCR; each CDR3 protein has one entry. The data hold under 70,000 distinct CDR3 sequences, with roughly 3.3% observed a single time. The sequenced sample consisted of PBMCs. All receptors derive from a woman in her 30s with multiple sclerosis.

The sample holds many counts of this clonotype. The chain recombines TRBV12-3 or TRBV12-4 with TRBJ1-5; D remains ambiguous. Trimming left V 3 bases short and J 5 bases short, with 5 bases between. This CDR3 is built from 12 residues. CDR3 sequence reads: CASSFGDQPQHF. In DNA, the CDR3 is TGTGCCAGCAGTTTTGGAGATCAGCCCCAGCATTTT.

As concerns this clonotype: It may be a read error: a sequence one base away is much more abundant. The CDR3 region has the DNA TGCGCCAGCAGCTTGGTTGAAATCACAGATACGCAGTATTTT. Residues: CASSLVEITDTQYF. V usage is TRBV5-1 and J usage is TRBJ2-3, with D hard to call. CDR1 is SGHRS and CDR2 is YFSETQ in the germline V gene. V lost 0 bases, J lost 2 bases, and 7 bases lay in between. The CDR3 consists of 14 residues.

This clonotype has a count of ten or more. The CDR3 DNA follows: TGCAGCGTTGATCGGACAGGGTCGAACTATGGCTACACCTTC. It specifies CSVDRTGSNYGYTF. V is TRBV29-1 and J is TRBJ1-2; 8 bases map to TRBD1. V gave up 3 bases and J gave up 2 bases; unmatched junction bases: 5. The CDR3 is 14 amino acids. The germline CDR1 and CDR2 sequences are SQVTM and ANQGSEA.

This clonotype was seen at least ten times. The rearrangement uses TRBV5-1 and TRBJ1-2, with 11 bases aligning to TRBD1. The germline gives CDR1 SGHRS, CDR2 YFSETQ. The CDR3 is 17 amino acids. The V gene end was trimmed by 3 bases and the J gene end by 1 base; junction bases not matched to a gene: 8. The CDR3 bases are TGCGCCAGCAGCTCGGGACAGGGGGTGCGGATTAACTATGGCTACACCTTC. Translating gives CASSSGQGVRINYGYTF.

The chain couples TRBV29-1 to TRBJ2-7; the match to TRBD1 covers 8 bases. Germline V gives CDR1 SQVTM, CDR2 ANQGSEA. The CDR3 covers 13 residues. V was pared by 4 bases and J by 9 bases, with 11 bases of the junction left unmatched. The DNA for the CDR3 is TGCAGCGTTGTAGACAGGGGAGCCTTTGTGCAGTACTTC. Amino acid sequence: CSVVDRGAFVQYF.

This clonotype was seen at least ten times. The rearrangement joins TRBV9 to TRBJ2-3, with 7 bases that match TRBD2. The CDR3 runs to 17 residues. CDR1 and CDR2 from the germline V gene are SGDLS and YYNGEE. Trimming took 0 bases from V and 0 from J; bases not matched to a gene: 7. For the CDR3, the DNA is TGTGCCAGCAGCGTAGGAGGGGTTAGCGGGAGCACAGATACGCAGTATTTT. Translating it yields CASSVGGVSGSTDTQYF.

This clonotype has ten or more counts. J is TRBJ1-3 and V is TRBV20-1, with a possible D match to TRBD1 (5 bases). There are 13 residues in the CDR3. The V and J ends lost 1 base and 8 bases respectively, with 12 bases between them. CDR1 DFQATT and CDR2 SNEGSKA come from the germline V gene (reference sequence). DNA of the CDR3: TGCAGTGCTAGAGTAGACGCGGGGGACACCATATATTTT. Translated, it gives CSARVDAGDTIYF.

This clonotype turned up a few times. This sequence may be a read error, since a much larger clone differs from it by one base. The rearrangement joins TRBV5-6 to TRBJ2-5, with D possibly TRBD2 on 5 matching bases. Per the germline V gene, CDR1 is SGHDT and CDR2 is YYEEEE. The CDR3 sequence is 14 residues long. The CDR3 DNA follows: TGTCCCTCCCCTCCGGCCAACGGCGGGGAGACCCAGTACTTC. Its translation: CPSPPANGGETQYF.